This TCR beta chain was observed in a study of blood T cells in healthy people across ages. Study results and limitations: Both naive CD4+ cell counts and diversity were greater in long-lived donors than in aged donors.

Then a second PCR, running about 6 to 12 cycles, was carried out with a sample-barcoded 5' primer and a J-beta primer mix. Sequencing yielded, for each sample, at least 2.5 million paired-end reads carrying CDR3. TCRdb analysed the 5' RACE reads with MiXCR anew, one entry per CDR3 protein. The sample has 1 million or so distinct CDR3 sequences; 20% to 25% are singletons. The CDR3 sequence is 15 residues long. The germline CDR1 and CDR2 sequences are SGHVS and FNYEAQ. Trimming at V came to 8 bases and at J to 2 bases, leaving 10 bases not matched to a gene. There are many counts of this clonotype. Its specificity is unknown. This same sample was also part of a study on T cells of mothers and their children.

The sample consisted of blood. The receptor comes from a girl aged 2 to 9 in good health. The chain is built from TRBV7-6 and TRBJ2-5; 8 bases map to TRBD2. CDR3 nucleotides: TGTGCCAGCTCACTCGGGGGGGGCGCACAAGAGACCCAGTACTTC. Amino acid sequence: CASSLGGGAQETQYF.